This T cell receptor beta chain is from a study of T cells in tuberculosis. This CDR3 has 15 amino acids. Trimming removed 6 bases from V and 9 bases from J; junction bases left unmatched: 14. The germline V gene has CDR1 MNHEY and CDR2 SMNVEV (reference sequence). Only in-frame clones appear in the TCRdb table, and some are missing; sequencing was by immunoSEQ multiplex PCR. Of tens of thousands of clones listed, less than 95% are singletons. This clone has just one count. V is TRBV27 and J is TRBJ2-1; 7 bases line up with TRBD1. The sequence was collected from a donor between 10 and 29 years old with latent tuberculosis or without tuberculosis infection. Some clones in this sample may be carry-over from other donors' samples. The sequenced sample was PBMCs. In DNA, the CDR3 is TGTGCCAGCAGCCCCGAGGACAGGCCCCTGGGTGAGCAGTTCTTC. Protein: CASSPEDRPLGEQFF.